This TCR beta chain was documented in a study of sequential checkpoint blockade in melanoma. The overall study: After both sequences, patients received maintenance nivolumab.

Trimming pared 5 bases from V and 5 bases from J, leaving 16 bases between. The V gene's germline CDR1 is SGHTA and CDR2 FQGNSA. The length of the CDR3 is 14 residues. Libraries were prepared by immunoSEQ multiplex PCR; TCRdb keeps only in-frame clonotypes and omits some of them. This table has more than 10,000 clones, around 79% appearing once. Treatment defined: randomized to nivolumab then ipilimumab (arm A) or the reverse (arm B). DNA-damaging chemotherapy had not been given to any patient beforehand. PBMC sorting kept live CD3+CD8+ cells without CD19 or CD56. Sequenced material: CD8+ T cells sorted from blood (inferred from file names), taken from a patient given nivolumab and ipilimumab in sequence. The chain combines TRBV7-2 with TRBJ2-7; no firm D call. The sequence was obtained from a human donor with melanoma. CDR3 nucleotides: TGTGCCAGCAGCCAAACTACGGGTTGGCACGAGCAGTACTTC. As protein: CASSQTTGWHEQYF.